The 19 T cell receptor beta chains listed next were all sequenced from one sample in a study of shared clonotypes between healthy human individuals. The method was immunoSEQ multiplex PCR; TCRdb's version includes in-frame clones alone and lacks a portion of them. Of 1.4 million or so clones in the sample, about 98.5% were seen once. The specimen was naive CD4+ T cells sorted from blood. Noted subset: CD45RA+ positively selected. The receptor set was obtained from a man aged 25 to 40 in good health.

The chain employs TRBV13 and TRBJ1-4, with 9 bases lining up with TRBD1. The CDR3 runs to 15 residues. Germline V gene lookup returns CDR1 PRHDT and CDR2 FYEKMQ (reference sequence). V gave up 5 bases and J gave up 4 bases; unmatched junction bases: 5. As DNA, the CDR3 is TGTGCCAGCAGCACGACAGGGGGGATTAATGAAAAACTGTTTTTT. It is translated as CASSTTGGINEKLFF.

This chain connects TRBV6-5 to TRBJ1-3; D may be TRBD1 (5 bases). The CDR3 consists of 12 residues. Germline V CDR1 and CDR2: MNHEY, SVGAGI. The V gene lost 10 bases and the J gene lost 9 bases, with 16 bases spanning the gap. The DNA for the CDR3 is TGTGCCACCACAAGGCCAGGGAGCACCATATATTTT. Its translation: CATTRPGSTIYF.

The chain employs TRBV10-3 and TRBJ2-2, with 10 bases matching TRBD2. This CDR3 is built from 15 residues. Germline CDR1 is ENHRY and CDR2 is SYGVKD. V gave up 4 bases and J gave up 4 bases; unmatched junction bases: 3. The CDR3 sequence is CAISALAGTTGELFF. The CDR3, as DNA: TGTGCCATCAGTGCACTAGCGGGAACCACCGGGGAGCTGTTTTTT.

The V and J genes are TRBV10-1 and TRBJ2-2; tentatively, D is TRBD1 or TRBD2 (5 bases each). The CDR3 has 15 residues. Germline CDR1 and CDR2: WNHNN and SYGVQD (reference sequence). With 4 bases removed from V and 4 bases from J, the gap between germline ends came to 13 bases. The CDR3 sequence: CASSATGTITGELFF. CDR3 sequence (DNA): TGCGCCAGCAGTGCTACCGGGACCATCACCGGGGAGCTGTTTTTT.

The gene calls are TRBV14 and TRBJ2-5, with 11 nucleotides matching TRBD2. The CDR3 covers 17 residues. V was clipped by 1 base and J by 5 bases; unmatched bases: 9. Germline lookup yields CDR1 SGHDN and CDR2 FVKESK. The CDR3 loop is CASSQVISGRARETQYF. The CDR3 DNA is TGTGCCAGCAGCCAAGTGATTAGCGGGAGGGCCCGGGAGACCCAGTACTTC. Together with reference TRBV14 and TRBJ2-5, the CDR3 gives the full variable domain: EAGVTQFPSHSVIEKGQTVTLRCDPISGHDNLYWYRRVMGKEIKFLLHFVKESKQDESGMPNNRFLAERTGGTYSTLKVQPAELEDSGVYFCASSQVISGRARETQYFGPGTRLLVL.

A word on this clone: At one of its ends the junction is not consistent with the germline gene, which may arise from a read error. The CDR3, as DNA: TGTGCCAGCAGTCCCCCTGGACTAGCGGGAGGTCAGGAGCCGTTCTTC. Protein sequence: CASSPPGLAGGQEPFF. J is TRBJ2-1 and V is TRBV7-9; TRBD2 matches 14 bases. Germline CDR1 is SEHNR and CDR2 is FQNEAQ (reference sequence). This CDR3 comprises 16 residues.

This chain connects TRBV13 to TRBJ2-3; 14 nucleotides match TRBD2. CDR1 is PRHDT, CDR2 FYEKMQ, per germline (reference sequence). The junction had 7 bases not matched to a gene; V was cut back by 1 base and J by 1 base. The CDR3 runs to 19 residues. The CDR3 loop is CASSLAYMGLAGGTDTQYF. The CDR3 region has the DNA TGTGCCAGCAGCTTAGCATATATGGGACTAGCGGGAGGCACAGATACGCAGTATTTT.

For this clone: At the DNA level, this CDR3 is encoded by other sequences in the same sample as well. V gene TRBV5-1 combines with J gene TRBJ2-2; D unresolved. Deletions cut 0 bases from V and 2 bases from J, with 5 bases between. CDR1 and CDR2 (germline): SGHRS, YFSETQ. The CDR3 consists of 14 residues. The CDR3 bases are TGCGCCAGCAGCTTGGCCTCTAACACCGGGGAGCTGTTTTTT. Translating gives CASSLASNTGELFF.

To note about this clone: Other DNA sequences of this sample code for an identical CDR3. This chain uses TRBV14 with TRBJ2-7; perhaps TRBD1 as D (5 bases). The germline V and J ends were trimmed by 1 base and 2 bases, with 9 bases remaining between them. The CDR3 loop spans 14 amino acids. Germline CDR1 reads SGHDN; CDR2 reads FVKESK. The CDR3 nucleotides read TGTGCCAGCAGCCAAGGGGGCTTTCCCTACGAGCAGTACTTC. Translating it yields CASSQGGFPYEQYF.

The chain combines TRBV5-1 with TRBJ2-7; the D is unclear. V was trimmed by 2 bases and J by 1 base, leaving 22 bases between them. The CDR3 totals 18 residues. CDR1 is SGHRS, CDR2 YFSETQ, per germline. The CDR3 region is CASSLKDEVGILSYEQYF. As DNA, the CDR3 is TGCGCCAGCAGCTTAAAGGACGAGGTTGGTATTTTATCCTACGAGCAGTACTTC. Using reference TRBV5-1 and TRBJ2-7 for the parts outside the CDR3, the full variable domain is KAGVTQTPRYLIKTRGQQVTLSCSPISGHRSVSWYQQTPGQGLQFLFEYFSETQRNKGNFPGRFSGRQFSNSRSEMNVSTLELGDSALYLCASSLKDEVGILSYEQYFGPGTRLTVT.

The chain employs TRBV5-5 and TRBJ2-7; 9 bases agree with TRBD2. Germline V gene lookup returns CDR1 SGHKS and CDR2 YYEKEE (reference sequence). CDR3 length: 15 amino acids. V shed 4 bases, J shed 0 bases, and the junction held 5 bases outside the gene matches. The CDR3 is CASSLLAGRSYEQYF. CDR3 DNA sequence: TGTGCCAGCAGCCTCCTAGCGGGGCGCTCCTACGAGCAGTACTTC.

This CDR3 reads CSVGLGGTGNEQFF. The CDR3, as DNA: TGCAGCGTTGGACTGGGGGGGACAGGAAATGAGCAGTTCTTC. The chain carries TRBV29-1 and TRBJ2-1, with D tentatively TRBD1 (8 bases). CDR1 SQVTM and CDR2 ANQGSEA come from the germline V gene. The CDR3 is 14 amino acids. V dropped 4 bases and J dropped 7 bases, with 17 bases sitting between them.

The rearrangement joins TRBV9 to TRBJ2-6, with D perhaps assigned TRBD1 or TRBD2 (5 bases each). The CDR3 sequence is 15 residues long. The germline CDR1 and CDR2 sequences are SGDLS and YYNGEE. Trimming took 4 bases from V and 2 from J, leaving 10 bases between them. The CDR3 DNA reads TGTGCCAGCAGCCCAACGGGGCCTGGGGCCAACGTCCTGACTTTC. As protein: CASSPTGPGANVLTF.

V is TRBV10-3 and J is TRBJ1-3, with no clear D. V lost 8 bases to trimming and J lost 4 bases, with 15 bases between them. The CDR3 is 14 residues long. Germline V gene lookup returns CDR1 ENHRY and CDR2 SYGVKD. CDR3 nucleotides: TGTGCCATCCTCCCCGACCTGACGGGAAACACCATATATTTT. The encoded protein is CAILPDLTGNTIYF.

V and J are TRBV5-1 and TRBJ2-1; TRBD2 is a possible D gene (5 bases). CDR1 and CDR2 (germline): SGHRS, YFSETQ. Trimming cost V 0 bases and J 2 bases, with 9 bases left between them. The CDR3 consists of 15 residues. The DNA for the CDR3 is TGCGCCAGCAGCTTGGACAGCGGTCCCTACAATGAGCAGTTCTTC. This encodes CASSLDSGPYNEQFF.

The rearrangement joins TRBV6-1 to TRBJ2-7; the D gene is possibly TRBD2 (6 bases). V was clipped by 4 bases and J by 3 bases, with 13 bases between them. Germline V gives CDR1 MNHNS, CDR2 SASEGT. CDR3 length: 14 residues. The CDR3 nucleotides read TGTGCCAGCAGTGCGAACGGGGGTCTCTACGAGCAGTACTTC. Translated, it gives CASSANGGLYEQYF.

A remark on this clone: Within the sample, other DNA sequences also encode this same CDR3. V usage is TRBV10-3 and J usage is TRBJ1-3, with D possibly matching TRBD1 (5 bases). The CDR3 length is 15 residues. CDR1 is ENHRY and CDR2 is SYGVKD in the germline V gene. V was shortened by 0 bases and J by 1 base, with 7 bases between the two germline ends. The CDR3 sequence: CAISESRGSGNTIYF. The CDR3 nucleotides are TGTGCCATCAGTGAGTCGCGGGGGTCTGGAAACACCATATATTTT.

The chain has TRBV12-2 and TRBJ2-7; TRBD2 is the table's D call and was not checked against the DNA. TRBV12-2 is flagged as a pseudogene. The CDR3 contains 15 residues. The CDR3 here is CASRLGLAGGGEQYF. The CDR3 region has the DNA TGTGCAAGTCGCTTGGGACTAGCGGGAGGAGGGGAGCAGTACTTC.

CDR3 sequence reads: CASHTAQETQYF. In DNA, the CDR3 is TGCGCCAGTCATACGGCCCAAGAGACCCAGTACTTC. The rearrangement joins TRBV5-1 to TRBJ2-5; D is uncertain. Germline V CDR1 and CDR2: SGHRS, YFSETQ. The CDR3 runs 12 residues. The V gene lost 8 bases and the J gene lost 1 base, with 9 bases spanning the gap.